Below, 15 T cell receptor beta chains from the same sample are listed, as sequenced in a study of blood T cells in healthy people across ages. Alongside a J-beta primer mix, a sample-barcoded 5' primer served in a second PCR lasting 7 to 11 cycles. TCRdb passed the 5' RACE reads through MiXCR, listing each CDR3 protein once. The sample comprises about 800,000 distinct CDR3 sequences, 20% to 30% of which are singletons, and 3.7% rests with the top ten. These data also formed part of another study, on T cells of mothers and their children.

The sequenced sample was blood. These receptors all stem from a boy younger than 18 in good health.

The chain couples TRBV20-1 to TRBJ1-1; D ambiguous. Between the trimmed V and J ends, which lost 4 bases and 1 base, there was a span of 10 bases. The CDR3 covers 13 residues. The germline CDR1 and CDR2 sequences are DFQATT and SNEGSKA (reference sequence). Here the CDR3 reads CSATGSKNTEAFF. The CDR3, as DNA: TGCAGTGCTACGGGGAGTAAGAACACTGAAGCTTTCTTT.

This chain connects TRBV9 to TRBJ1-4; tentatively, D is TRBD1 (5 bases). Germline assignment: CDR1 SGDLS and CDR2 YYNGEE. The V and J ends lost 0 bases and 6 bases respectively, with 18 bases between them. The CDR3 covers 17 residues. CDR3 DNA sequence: TGTGCCAGCAGCGTAGACCCCGAACAGAGGGGATATGAAAAACTGTTTTTT. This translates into CASSVDPEQRGYEKLFF.

CDR3 sequence: CSATGLAVSAEQFF. The CDR3 DNA reads TGCAGTGCAACCGGACTAGCAGTATCCGCTGAGCAGTTCTTC. The chain joins TRBV20-1 to TRBJ2-5; 8 bases fit TRBD2. The J call is doubtful: the DNA matches TRBJ2-1 better. The length of the CDR3 is 14 residues. CDR1 and CDR2 from the germline V gene are DFQATT and SNEGSKA (reference sequence).

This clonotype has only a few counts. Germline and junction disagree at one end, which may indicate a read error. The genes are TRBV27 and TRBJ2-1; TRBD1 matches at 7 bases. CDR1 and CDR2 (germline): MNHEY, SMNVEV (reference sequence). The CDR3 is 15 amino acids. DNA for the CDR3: TGCGCCAGCAGTTTATATGGACAGGTCCACAATGAGCAGTTCTTC. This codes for CASSLYGQVHNEQFF.

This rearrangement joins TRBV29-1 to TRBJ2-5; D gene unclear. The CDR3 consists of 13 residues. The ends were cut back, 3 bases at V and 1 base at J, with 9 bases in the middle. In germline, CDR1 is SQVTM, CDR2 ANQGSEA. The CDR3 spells CSVDGLVQETQYF. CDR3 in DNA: TGCAGCGTTGATGGATTGGTCCAAGAGACCCAGTACTTC.

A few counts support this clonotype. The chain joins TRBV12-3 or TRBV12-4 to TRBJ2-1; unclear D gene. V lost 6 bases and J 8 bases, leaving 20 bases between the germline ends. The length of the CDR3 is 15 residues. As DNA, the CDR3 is TGTGCCAGCAGCCTGGTAGGGTCGAAGCTTGATGAGCAGTTCTTC. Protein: CASSLVGSKLDEQFF.

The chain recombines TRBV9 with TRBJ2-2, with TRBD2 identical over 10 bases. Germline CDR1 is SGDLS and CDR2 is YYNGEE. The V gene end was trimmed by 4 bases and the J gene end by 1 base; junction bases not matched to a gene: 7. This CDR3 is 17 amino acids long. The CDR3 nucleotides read TGTGCCAGCAGCCCTCACAGGACTAGCGGGAACACCGGGGAGCTGTTTTTT. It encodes CASSPHRTSGNTGELFF.

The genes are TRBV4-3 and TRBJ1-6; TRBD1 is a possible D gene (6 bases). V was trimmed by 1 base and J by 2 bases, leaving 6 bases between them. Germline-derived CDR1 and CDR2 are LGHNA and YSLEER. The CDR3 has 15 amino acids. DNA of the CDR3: TGCGCCAGCAGCCAAGGGACAGCCTATAATTCACCCCTCCACTTT. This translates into CASSQGTAYNSPLHF.

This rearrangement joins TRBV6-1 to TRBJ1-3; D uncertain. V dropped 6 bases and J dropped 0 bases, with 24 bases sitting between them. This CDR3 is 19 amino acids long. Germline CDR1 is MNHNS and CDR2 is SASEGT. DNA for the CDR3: TGTGCCAGCAGGGCGACCGGGAACCGGTACTCTTTCTCTGGAAACACCATATATTTT. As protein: CASRATGNRYSFSGNTIYF.

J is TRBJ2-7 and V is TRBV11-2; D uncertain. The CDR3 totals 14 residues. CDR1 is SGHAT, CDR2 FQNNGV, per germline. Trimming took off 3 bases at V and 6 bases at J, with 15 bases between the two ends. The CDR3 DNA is TGTGCCAGCAGCTTGGGATCGGGTTCTGGCGAGCAGTACTTC. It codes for CASSLGSGSGEQYF.

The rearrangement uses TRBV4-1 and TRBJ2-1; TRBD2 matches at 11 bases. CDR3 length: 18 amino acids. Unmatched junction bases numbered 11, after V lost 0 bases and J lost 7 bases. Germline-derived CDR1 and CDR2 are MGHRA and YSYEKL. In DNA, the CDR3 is TGCGCCAGCAGCCAAGAAGTAAAAATAGCGGGAGGGGAAAATGAGCAGTTCTTC. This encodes CASSQEVKIAGGENEQFF.

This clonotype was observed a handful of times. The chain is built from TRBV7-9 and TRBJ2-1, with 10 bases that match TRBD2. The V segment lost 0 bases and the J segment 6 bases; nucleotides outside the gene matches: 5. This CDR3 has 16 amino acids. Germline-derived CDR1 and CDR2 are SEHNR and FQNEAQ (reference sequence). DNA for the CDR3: TGTGCCAGCAGCTTAGCCACTAGCGGGACAACCAATGAGCAGTTCTTC. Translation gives CASSLATSGTTNEQFF.

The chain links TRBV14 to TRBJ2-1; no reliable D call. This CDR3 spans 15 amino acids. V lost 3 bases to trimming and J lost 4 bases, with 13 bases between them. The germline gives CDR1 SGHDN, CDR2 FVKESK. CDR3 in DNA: TGTGCCAGCAGCCAGAGAGCGTCTGATTACAATGAGCAGTTCTTC. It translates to CASSQRASDYNEQFF.

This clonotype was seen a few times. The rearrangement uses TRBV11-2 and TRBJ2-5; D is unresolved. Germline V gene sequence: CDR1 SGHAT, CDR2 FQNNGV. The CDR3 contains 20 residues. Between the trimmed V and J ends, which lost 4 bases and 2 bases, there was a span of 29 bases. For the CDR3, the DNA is TGTGCCAGCAGCTCCGACCCCCGTCGGGTTCGGATCTCCAATCAAGAGACCCAGTACTTC. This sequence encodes CASSSDPRRVRISNQETQYF.

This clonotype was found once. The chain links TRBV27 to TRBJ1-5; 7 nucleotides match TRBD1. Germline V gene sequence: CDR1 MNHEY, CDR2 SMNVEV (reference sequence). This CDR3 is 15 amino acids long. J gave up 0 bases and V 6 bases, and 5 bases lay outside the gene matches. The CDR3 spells CASSRDSYSNQPQHF. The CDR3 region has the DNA TGTGCCAGCAGCCGGGACAGCTATAGCAATCAGCCCCAGCATTTT.